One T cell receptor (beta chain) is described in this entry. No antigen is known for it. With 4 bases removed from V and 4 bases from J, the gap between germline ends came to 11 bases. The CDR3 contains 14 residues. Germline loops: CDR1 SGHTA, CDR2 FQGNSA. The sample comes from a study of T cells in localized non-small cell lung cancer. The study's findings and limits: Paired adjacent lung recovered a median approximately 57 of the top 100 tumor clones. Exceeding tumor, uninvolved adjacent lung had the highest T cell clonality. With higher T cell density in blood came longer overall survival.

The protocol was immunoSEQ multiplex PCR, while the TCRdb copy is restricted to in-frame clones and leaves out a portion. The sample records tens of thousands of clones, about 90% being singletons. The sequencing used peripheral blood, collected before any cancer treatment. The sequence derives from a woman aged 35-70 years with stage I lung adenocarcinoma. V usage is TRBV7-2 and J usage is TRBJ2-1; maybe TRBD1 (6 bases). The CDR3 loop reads CASSSRDKYNEQFF. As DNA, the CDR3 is TGTGCCAGCAGCTCCCGGGACAAGTACAATGAGCAGTTCTTC.